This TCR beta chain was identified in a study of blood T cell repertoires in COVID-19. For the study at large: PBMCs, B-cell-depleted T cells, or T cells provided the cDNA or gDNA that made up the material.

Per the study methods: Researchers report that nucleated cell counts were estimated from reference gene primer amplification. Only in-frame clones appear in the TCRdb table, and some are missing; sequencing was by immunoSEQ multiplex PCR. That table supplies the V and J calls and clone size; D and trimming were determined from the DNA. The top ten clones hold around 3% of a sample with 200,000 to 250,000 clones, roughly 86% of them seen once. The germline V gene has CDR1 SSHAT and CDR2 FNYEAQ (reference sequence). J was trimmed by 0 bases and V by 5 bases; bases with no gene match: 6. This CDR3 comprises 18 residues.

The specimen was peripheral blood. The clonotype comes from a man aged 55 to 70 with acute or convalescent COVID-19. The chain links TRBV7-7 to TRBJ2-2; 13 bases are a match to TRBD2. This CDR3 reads CASSPGTSGAANTGELFF. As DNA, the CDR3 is TGTGCCAGCAGCCCGGGGACTAGCGGGGCCGCGAACACCGGGGAGCTGTTTTTT.